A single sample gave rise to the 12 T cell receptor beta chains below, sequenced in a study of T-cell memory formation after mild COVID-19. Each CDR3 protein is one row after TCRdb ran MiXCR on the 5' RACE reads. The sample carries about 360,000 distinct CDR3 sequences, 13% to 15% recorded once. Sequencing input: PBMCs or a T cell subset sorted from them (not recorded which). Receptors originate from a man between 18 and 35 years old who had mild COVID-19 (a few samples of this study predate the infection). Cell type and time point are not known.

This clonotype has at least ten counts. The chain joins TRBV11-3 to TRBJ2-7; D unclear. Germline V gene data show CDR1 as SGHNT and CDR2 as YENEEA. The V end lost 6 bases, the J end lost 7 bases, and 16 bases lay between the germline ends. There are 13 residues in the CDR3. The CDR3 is CASSKAVQREQYF. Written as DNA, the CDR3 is TGTGCCAGCAGTAAGGCTGTCCAGAGGGAGCAGTACTTC.

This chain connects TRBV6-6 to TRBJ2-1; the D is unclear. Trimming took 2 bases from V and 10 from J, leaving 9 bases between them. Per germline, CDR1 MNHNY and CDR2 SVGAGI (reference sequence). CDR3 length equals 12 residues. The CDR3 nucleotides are TGTGCCAGCAGTTACCCCGGAGTGGAGCAGTTCTTC. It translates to CASSYPGVEQFF.

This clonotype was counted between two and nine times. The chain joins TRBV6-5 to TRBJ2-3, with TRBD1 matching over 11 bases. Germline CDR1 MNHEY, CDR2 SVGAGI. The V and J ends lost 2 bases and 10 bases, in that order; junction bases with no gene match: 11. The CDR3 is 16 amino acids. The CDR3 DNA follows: TGTGCCAGCAGTTACACGACCGGGACAGGGGGATCAGCGCAGTATTTT. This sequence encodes CASSYTTGTGGSAQYF.

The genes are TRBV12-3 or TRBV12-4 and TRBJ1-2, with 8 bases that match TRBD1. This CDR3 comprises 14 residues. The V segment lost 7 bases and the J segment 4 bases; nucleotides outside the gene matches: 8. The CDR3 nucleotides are TGTGCCAGCAAAATACAGGGGGTGGCCTATGGCTACACCTTC. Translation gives CASKIQGVAYGYTF.

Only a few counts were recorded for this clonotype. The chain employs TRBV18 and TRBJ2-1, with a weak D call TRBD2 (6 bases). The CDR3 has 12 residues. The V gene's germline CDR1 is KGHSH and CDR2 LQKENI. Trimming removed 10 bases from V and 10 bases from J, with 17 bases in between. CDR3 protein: CATAYEGREQFF. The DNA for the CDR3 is TGTGCCACCGCGTATGAGGGGAGGGAGCAGTTCTTC.

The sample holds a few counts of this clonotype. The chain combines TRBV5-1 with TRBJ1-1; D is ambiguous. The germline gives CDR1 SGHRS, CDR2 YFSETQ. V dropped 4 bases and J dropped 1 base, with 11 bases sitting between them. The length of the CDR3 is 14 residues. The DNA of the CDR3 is TGCGCCAGCAGCGTCCAGACTGCGAACACTGAAGCTTTCTTT. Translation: CASSVQTANTEAFF.

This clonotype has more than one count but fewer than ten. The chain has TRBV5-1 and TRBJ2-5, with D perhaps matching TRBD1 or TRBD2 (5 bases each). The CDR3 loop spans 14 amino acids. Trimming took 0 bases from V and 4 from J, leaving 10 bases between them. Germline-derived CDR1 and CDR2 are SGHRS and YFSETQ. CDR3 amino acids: CASSLEGPGETQYF. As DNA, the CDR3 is TGCGCCAGCAGCTTGGAGGGACCCGGAGAGACCCAGTACTTC.

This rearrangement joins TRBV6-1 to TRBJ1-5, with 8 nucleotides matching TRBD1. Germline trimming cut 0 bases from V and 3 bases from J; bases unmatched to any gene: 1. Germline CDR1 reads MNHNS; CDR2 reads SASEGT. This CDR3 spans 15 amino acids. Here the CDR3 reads CASSEATGDNQPQHF. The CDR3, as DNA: TGTGCCAGCAGTGAAGCGACAGGGGACAATCAGCCCCAGCATTTT.

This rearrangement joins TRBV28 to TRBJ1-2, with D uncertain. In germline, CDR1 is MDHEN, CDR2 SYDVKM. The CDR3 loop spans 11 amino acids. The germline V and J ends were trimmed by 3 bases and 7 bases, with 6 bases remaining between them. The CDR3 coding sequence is TGTGCCAGCAGTTTCACCAGTGGCTACACCTTC. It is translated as CASSFTSGYTF.

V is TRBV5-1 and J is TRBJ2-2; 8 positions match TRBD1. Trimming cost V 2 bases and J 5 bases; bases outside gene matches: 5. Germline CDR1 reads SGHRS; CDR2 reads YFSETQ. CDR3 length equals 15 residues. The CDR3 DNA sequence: TGCGCCAGCAGCTTATTGACAGGGGAGACCGGGGAGCTGTTTTTT. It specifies CASSLLTGETGELFF.

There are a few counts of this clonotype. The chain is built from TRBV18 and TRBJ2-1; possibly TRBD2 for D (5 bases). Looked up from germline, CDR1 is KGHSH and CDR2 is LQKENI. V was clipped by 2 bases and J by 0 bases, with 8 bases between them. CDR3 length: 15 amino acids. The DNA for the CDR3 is TGTGCCAGCTCACCAAGACTACTCTCCTACAATGAGCAGTTCTTC. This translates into CASSPRLLSYNEQFF.

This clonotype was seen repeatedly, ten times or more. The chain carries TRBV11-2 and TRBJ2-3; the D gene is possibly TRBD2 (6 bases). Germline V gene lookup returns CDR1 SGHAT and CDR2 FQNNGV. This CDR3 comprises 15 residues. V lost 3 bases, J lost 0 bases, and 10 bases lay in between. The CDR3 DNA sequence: TGTGCCAGCAGCTTGAGCGGGCTAAGCACAGATACGCAGTATTTT. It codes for CASSLSGLSTDTQYF.